This T cell receptor beta chain originates from a study of shared clonotypes between healthy human individuals. Findings and limits, study-wide: Naive subsets typically showed greater estimated richness than memory subsets.

In regard to this clone: The antigen remains undetermined.

The V end was cut by 1 base, the J end by 2 bases, with 9 bases between. Germline CDR1 SGHKS, CDR2 YYEKEE (reference sequence). The CDR3 length is 14 residues. Profiled with immunoSEQ multiplex PCR; TCRdb holds only in-frame clones, not every one. Here the sample spans roughly 500,000 clones, around 96% being singletons. The sequence was collected from a woman in her twenties or thirties in good health. The chain couples TRBV5-5 to TRBJ1-2; D ambiguous. Sequencing was done on a sample of naive CD4+ T cells sorted from blood. Subset meaning: CD45RA+ positively selected. The CDR3 loop is CASSLFWANYGYTF. For the CDR3, the DNA is TGTGCCAGCAGCTTGTTTTGGGCCAACTATGGCTACACCTTC.